These 20 T cell receptor beta chains share one sample of origin, sequenced in a study of T-cell memory formation after mild COVID-19. TCRdb passed the 5' RACE reads through MiXCR, listing each CDR3 protein once. The data hold roughly 450,000 distinct CDR3 sequences, with 18% observed a single time. The sample taken for sequencing was PBMCs or a T cell subset sorted from them (not recorded which). Receptors were obtained from an adult woman who had mild COVID-19 (a few samples of this study predate the infection). Cell type and time point are not known.

This clonotype was counted between two and nine times. This chain connects TRBV24-1 to TRBJ2-3; 8 nucleotides line up with TRBD2. This CDR3 region has 15 residues. V dropped 2 bases and J dropped 9; count of bases not matched to a gene: 9. Per the germline V gene, CDR1 is KGHDR and CDR2 is SFDVKD. The CDR3, as DNA: TGTGCCACCAGTGATTCAGGACTAGCTGTATACACGCAGTATTTT. Encoded protein: CATSDSGLAVYTQYF.

This sequence joins TRBV18 and TRBJ2-6; D is uncertain. In germline, CDR1 is KGHSH, CDR2 LQKENI. This CDR3 comprises 15 residues. Trimming pared 1 base from V and 0 bases from J, leaving 4 bases between. The CDR3 bases are TGTGCCAGCTCACCACAGTACTCTGGGGCCAACGTCCTGACTTTC. It yields the protein CASSPQYSGANVLTF.

This sequence joins TRBV7-3 and TRBJ1-1, with D tentatively TRBD1 (6 bases). Germline CDR1 and CDR2: SGHTA and FQGTGA. The V end lost 2 bases, the J end lost 4 bases, and 8 bases lay between the germline ends. This CDR3 has 13 residues. The CDR3 sequence is CASSLGTTTEAFF. In DNA, the CDR3 is TGTGCCAGCAGCTTAGGGACAACCACTGAAGCTTTCTTT. Supplemented by reference TRBV7-3 and TRBJ1-1, the full variable domain reads GAGVSQTPSNKVTEKGKYVELRCDPISGHTALYWYRQSLGQGPEFLIYFQGTGAADDSGLPNDRFFAVRPEGSVSTLKIQRTERGDSAVYLCASSLGTTTEAFFGQGTRLTVV.

This clonotype has at least ten counts. The genes are TRBV9 and TRBJ2-7; possible D gene TRBD1, 5 bases. Trimming pared 4 bases from V and 2 bases from J, leaving 19 bases between. Germline V gene data show CDR1 as SGDLS and CDR2 as YYNGEE. The CDR3 length is 16 residues. The chain's CDR3 is CASSSPETGGAYEQYF. The CDR3 DNA reads as TGTGCCAGCAGCTCTCCAGAAACAGGTGGGGCCTACGAGCAGTACTTC.

A few counts support this clonotype. J is TRBJ2-1 and V is TRBV2; 11 bases agree with TRBD2. Germline V gene lookup returns CDR1 SNHLY and CDR2 FYNNEI. V dropped 3 bases and J dropped 8; count of bases not matched to a gene: 3. This CDR3 is 14 amino acids long. In nucleotides, the CDR3 is TGTGCCAGCAGTGAGGTAGCGGGGGGGGATGAGCAGTTCTTC. It specifies CASSEVAGGDEQFF.

The chain is built from TRBV7-3 and TRBJ2-1; TRBD1 aligns across 7 bases. The V gene end was trimmed by 1 base and the J gene end by 5 bases; junction bases not matched to a gene: 5. CDR3 size: 15 residues. Germline V gives CDR1 SGHTA, CDR2 FQGTGA. The CDR3 sequence is CASSLRDRPDNEQFF. In nucleotides, the CDR3 is TGTGCCAGCAGCTTAAGGGACAGACCCGACAATGAGCAGTTCTTC.

This clonotype was detected only a few times. This sequence joins TRBV5-1 and TRBJ1-2, with a possible D match to TRBD1 (5 bases). This CDR3 is built from 12 residues. Trimming pared 2 bases from V and 8 bases from J, leaving 10 bases between. Germline V CDR1 and CDR2: SGHRS, YFSETQ. The CDR3 DNA follows: TGCGCCAGCAGCTTTACGGGGGACGGCTACACCTTC. It translates to CASSFTGDGYTF.

This clonotype has a handful of counts. V usage is TRBV7-9 and J usage is TRBJ1-4, with D possibly TRBD1 on 5 matching bases. The CDR3 covers 15 residues. Per germline, CDR1 SEHNR and CDR2 FQNEAQ (reference sequence). Trimming removed 5 bases from V and 0 bases from J, with 10 bases in between. The CDR3 reads CASSPGGTTNEKLFF. The DNA of the CDR3 is TGTGCCAGCAGCCCCGGGGGTACAACTAATGAAAAACTGTTTTTT.

This clonotype was counted a single time. The V gene is TRBV7-3, the J gene TRBJ2-2; a possible D gene is TRBD2 (7 bases). CDR1 and CDR2 from the germline V gene are SGHTA and FQGTGA. The V end lost 5 bases, the J end lost 2 bases, and 12 bases lay between the germline ends. This CDR3 spans 15 amino acids. The CDR3 DNA is TGTGCCAGCAGCACGCGGGGGCCCAACACCGGGGAGCTGTTTTTT. This sequence encodes CASSTRGPNTGELFF.

This clonotype was seen ten or more times. The chain uses TRBV4-3 and TRBJ2-5, with 9 bases fitting TRBD1. V lost 1 base, J lost 9 bases, and 9 bases stayed unmatched. This CDR3 has 15 residues. The V gene's germline CDR1 is LGHNA and CDR2 YSLEER. The CDR3 coding sequence is TGCGCCAGCAGCCAAGCCCCGGGGACAGGGAGGGCCCAGTACTTC. Translated, it gives CASSQAPGTGRAQYF.

The chain links TRBV7-2 to TRBJ2-5; 8 bases are a match to TRBD2. CDR1 SGHTA and CDR2 FQGNSA come from the germline V gene. The V segment lost 0 bases and the J segment 2 bases; nucleotides outside the gene matches: 8. The CDR3 consists of 17 residues. The CDR3 DNA sequence: TGTGCCAGCAGCTTAGCCCCCAGCGGGAGTGGACAAGAGACCCAGTACTTC. Protein sequence: CASSLAPSGSGQETQYF.

This clonotype was detected a few times. V usage is TRBV27 and J usage is TRBJ2-3; D not certain. The CDR3 sequence is 12 residues long. The ends were cut back, 8 bases at V and 5 bases at J, with 11 bases in the middle. CDR1 MNHEY and CDR2 SMNVEV come from the germline V gene (reference sequence). CDR3: CASLGLGDTQYF. As DNA, the CDR3 is TGTGCCAGCCTCGGTTTAGGAGATACGCAGTATTTT.

This clonotype was detected a few times. The genes are TRBV24-1 and TRBJ1-2, with TRBD1 matching 8 bases. Trimming removed 7 bases from V and 6 bases from J; junction bases left unmatched: 15. The CDR3 has 16 residues. Germline values: CDR1 KGHDR, CDR2 SFDVKD. CDR3 sequence: CATSPREQGAPDGYTF. DNA of the CDR3: TGTGCCACCAGCCCGAGGGAGCAGGGGGCGCCCGATGGCTACACCTTC.

The V call is TRBV7-8, the J call TRBJ1-4, with 7 bases lining up with TRBD1. From germline, CDR1 is SGHVS and CDR2 FQNEAQ. There are 16 residues in the CDR3. V lost 3 bases to trimming and J lost 4 bases; unmatched junction nucleotides: 8. The CDR3 loop is CASSLARDSRNEKLFF. CDR3 in DNA: TGTGCCAGCAGCTTGGCCCGGGACAGTCGTAATGAAAAACTGTTTTTT.

This clonotype showed up just a few times. V usage is TRBV29-1 and J usage is TRBJ1-1; D is unresolved. CDR3 length: 13 amino acids. V was clipped by 4 bases and J by 3 bases, with 12 bases between them. CDR1 is SQVTM and CDR2 is ANQGSEA in the germline V gene. Written as DNA, the CDR3 is TGCAGCGTTGTGCGCCTACCGGACACTGAAGCTTTCTTT. It codes for CSVVRLPDTEAFF.

This clonotype was counted a few times. The chain links TRBV6-1 to TRBJ2-4, with TRBD2 matching over 9 bases. The length of the CDR3 is 15 residues. With V trimmed by 7 bases and J by 6 bases, 10 bases remained unmatched. Germline V gene sequence: CDR1 MNHNS, CDR2 SASEGT. As DNA, the CDR3 is TGTGCCAGCAACAGCGGGGGGCAGACCCGAAACATTCAGTACTTC. Protein: CASNSGGQTRNIQYF.

This sequence joins TRBV12-3 or TRBV12-4 and TRBJ1-2; no firm D call. This CDR3 contains 14 residues. V lost 7 bases, J lost 1 base, and 13 bases lay in between. The CDR3: CASTSSTDNYGYTF. CDR3 in DNA: TGTGCCAGCACCTCCTCGACGGATAACTATGGCTACACCTTC.

This clonotype was detected once. The CDR3 DNA reads TGTGCCAGCAGCTTTCTCTCGGGAGAGATCGCCGGGGAGCTGTTTTTT. It yields the protein CASSFLSGEIAGELFF. The V and J genes are TRBV7-2 and TRBJ2-2; TRBD2 is a possible D gene (6 bases). The CDR3 contains 16 residues. CDR1 and CDR2 (germline): SGHTA, FQGNSA. V lost 3 bases and J 6 bases, leaving 17 bases between the germline ends.

This clonotype occurred many times. This chain links TRBV3-1 with TRBJ1-4; D possibly corresponds to TRBD1 (6 bases). V lost 4 bases, J lost 7 bases, and 16 bases lay in between. CDR1 is LGHDT, CDR2 YNNKEL, per germline (reference sequence). This CDR3 comprises 15 residues. The CDR3 loop reads CASSPTGGLSEKLFF. CDR3 bases: TGTGCCAGCAGCCCGACCGGGGGGCTTAGTGAAAAACTGTTTTTT.

This clonotype turned up a few times. The rearrangement uses TRBV4-2 and TRBJ1-5; perhaps TRBD1 as D (6 bases). The CDR3 sequence is 15 residues long. Germline V lookup: CDR1 LGHNA, CDR2 YNFKEQ. V dropped 3 bases and J dropped 3 bases, with 12 bases sitting between them. The CDR3 is CASSQLTGNNQPQHF. For the CDR3, the DNA is TGTGCCAGCAGCCAGCTTACAGGGAACAATCAGCCCCAGCATTTT.